A single TCR beta chain is shown here with its context. This specimen belongs to a study of beta chain features in type 1 diabetes. What was sequenced were expressed TCRB transcripts, since all of the isolated RNA had been reverse transcribed. The protocol was immunoSEQ multiplex PCR, while the TCRdb copy is restricted to in-frame clones and leaves out a portion. The sample contains roughly 300,000 clones, less than 9.5% of which appear only once. This CDR3 comprises 14 residues. The germline CDR1 and CDR2 sequences are LNHNV and YYDKDF (reference sequence). The V and J ends lost 6 bases and 1 base respectively, with 12 bases between them.

The sequence came from a woman in her late teens or twenties in good health. Sequenced input: central memory CD4+ T cells from blood. The chain is built from TRBV15 and TRBJ1-1; D uncertain. The CDR3 nucleotides read TGTGCCACCAGAGACGTCTTGGAGAACACTGAAGCTTTCTTT. Protein: CATRDVLENTEAFF.